Below, one TCR beta chain is given with its context. These data originate in a study of radiation and T cells in renal cell carcinoma. Sequencing was performed with immunoSEQ multiplex PCR; in TCRdb, only in-frame clones are kept and a portion is missing. Here the sample spans more than 75,000 clones, 82% being singletons. This CDR3 contains 15 residues. CDR1 is MGHRA, CDR2 YSYEKL, per germline. V was pared by 0 bases and J by 5 bases, with 14 bases between. Time point reported: baseline pretreatment blood. Treatment described: 15 Gy SBRT to primary tumor, nephrectomy 4 weeks later. The tumor was a clear cell renal cell carcinoma.

The chain recombines TRBV4-1 with TRBJ2-7, with D possibly matching TRBD1 (6 bases). Source: blood, taken from a patient whose treatment included radiotherapy and nephrectomy. This clonotype originated in a man in his 60s with renal cell carcinoma. The CDR3 loop is CASSQEQGGLDEQYF. The CDR3 region has the DNA TGCGCCAGCAGCCAAGAACAGGGTGGCTTGGACGAGCAGTACTTC.